These 13 T cell receptor beta chains were sequenced from one sample in a study of cytomegalovirus exposure and HLA in healthy donors (dated by TCRdb to about 2017). Libraries were built with the immunoSEQ multiplex PCR assay. A mixture of 60 forward primers for TCR Vbeta segments and 13 reverse primers for TCR Jbeta segments was used in the multiplex PCR. Not all clones reach the TCRdb copy of this immuneACCESS table, which keeps in-frame sequences only. Checked studies attribute under half of the gap to unresolved V genes and leave the rest unexplained. The table for this sample lists over 150,000 clones; just over 75% of them were counted only once. The ten largest make up roughly 1.4% of the sample. The sample was PBMCs. The receptor source for this set is a woman in her twenties or thirties in good health and CMV-seropositive.

This clone has a handful of counts. The CDR3 coding sequence is TGTGCCAGTAGTAGGACAGGTCTGGGCAATCAAGAGACCCAGTACTTC. As protein: CASSRTGLGNQETQYF. The rearrangement links TRBV19 to TRBJ2-5; the match to TRBD1 covers 7 bases. J lost 2 bases, V lost 4 bases, and 10 bases had no gene match. This CDR3 spans 16 amino acids. Germline loops: CDR1 LNHDA, CDR2 SQIVND (reference sequence).

The CDR3 sequence is CSVDRGNLGALYGYTF. The DNA of the CDR3 is TGCAGCGTTGACCGCGGGAATCTCGGTGCCCTCTATGGCTACACCTTC. The chain couples TRBV29-1 to TRBJ1-2; D is undetermined. With 3 bases removed from V and 4 bases from J, the gap between germline ends came to 21 bases. Germline CDR1 and CDR2: SQVTM and ANQGSEA. The CDR3 totals 16 residues.

The chain couples TRBV13 to TRBJ1-5, with D perhaps matching TRBD1 (5 bases). The CDR3 is 14 amino acids. Germline CDR1 and CDR2: PRHDT and FYEKMQ (reference sequence). Trimming took 0 bases from V and 2 from J, leaving 5 bases between them. The CDR3 here is CASSLGRGNQPQHF. The CDR3 DNA reads as TGTGCCAGCAGCTTAGGCAGGGGCAATCAGCCCCAGCATTTT.

This clone has just one count. The CDR3 DNA reads TGCGCCAGCAGCTTGGGTAGCAAGACAGGGGGCAATGAAAAACTGTTTTTT. This sequence encodes CASSLGSKTGGNEKLFF. The V and J genes are TRBV5-1 and TRBJ1-4; 10 positions match TRBD1. The CDR3 sequence is 17 residues long. Germline values: CDR1 SGHRS, CDR2 YFSETQ. The ends lost 0 bases at V and 5 bases at J; junction bases unmatched: 7. The full variable domain, rest sourced from reference TRBV5-1 and TRBJ1-4, is KAGVTQTPRYLIKTRGQQVTLSCSPISGHRSVSWYQQTPGQGLQFLFEYFSETQRNKGNFPGRFSGRQFSNSRSEMNVSTLELGDSALYLCASSLGSKTGGNEKLFFGSGTQLSVL.

The chain uses TRBV4-1 and TRBJ2-5, with 8 bases identical to TRBD1. This CDR3 contains 17 residues. With V trimmed by 0 bases and J by 2 bases, 8 bases remained unmatched. Germline V lookup: CDR1 MGHRA, CDR2 YSYEKL. The CDR3 DNA reads as TGCGCCAGCAGCCAAGACCTAGGCAGGGGGCGACAAGAGACCCAGTACTTC. Translated, it gives CASSQDLGRGRQETQYF.

This clone was counted a few times. V and J are TRBV7-9 and TRBJ2-5; D possibly corresponds to TRBD2 (7 bases). CDR1 is SEHNR and CDR2 is FQNEAQ in the germline V gene (reference sequence). The CDR3 is 15 amino acids. V shed 4 bases and J shed 0 bases, with 12 bases lying between them. CDR3 region: CASSSLGGHQETQYF. Written as DNA, the CDR3 is TGTGCCAGCAGCTCCTTGGGGGGGCACCAAGAGACCCAGTACTTC.

The rearrangement joins TRBV6-5 to TRBJ1-1; D gene uncertain. The ends were cut back, 5 bases at V and 1 base at J, with 14 bases in the middle. This CDR3 has 15 amino acids. Per germline, CDR1 MNHEY and CDR2 SVGAGI. CDR3 sequence reads: CASSPQVEGNTEAFF. The CDR3 nucleotides are TGTGCCAGCAGTCCTCAGGTGGAGGGGAACACTGAAGCTTTCTTT.

V and J are TRBV27 and TRBJ2-7; 7 bases align to TRBD2. Germline CDR1 MNHEY, CDR2 SMNVEV (reference sequence). The CDR3 loop spans 14 amino acids. The V and J ends lost 0 bases and 4 bases, in that order; junction bases with no gene match: 3. CDR3 loop: CASSLSQGLYEQYF. DNA for the CDR3: TGTGCCAGCAGTTTATCGCAGGGACTATACGAGCAGTACTTC.

This clone was counted only a few times. The rearrangement uses TRBV5-4 and TRBJ1-1, with D possibly TRBD1 on 6 matching bases. This CDR3 region has 15 residues. Germline V gene data show CDR1 as SGHNT and CDR2 as YYREEE (reference sequence). V was pared by 2 bases and J by 3 bases, with 14 bases between. The CDR3 reads CASSFLSGVYTEAFF. The DNA of the CDR3 is TGTGCCAGCAGCTTTTTATCAGGGGTGTACACTGAAGCTTTCTTT.

V usage is TRBV5-6 and J usage is TRBJ1-3; 9 bases fit TRBD1. The CDR3 totals 15 residues. Germline CDR1 and CDR2: SGHDT and YYEEEE. V lost 4 bases, J lost 8 bases, and 10 bases stayed unmatched. DNA for the CDR3: TGTGCCAGCAGCCCCGGGACAGGGCAATCGGACACCATATATTTT. This translates into CASSPGTGQSDTIYF. Variable domain in full (rest from reference TRBV5-6 and TRBJ1-3): DAGVTQSPTHLIKTRGQQVTLRCSPKSGHDTVSWYQQALGQGPQFIFQYYEEEERQRGNFPDRFSGHQFPNYSSELNVNALLLGDSALYLCASSPGTGQSDTIYFGEGSWLTVV.

This clone was counted only a few times. The chain couples TRBV6-1 to TRBJ1-2; D unclear. The CDR3 loop spans 11 amino acids. Deletions cut 7 bases from V and 4 bases from J, with 7 bases between. Germline-derived CDR1 and CDR2 are MNHNS and SASEGT. CDR3 DNA sequence: TGTGCCAGCATAGCCGGCTATGGCTACACCTTC. Its translation: CASIAGYGYTF.

This chain uses TRBV5-1 with TRBJ2-4; D uncertain. V was cut by 0 bases and J by 8 bases, with 9 bases left in between. The CDR3 contains 13 residues. CDR1 is SGHRS and CDR2 is YFSETQ in the germline V gene. CDR3 amino acids: CASSLARLDIQYF. As DNA, the CDR3 is TGCGCCAGCAGCTTGGCGAGATTGGACATTCAGTACTTC.

The V and J genes are TRBV23-1 and TRBJ2-1, with D possibly matching TRBD2 (6 bases). TRBV23-1 is assigned to the ORF class and has an uncertain function. This CDR3 is 15 amino acids long. V was cut by 4 bases and J by 7 bases, with 17 bases left in between. The CDR3 protein is CASSPSGSAINEQFF. CDR3 in DNA: TGCGCCAGCAGTCCCAGCGGGTCGGCAATAAATGAGCAGTTCTTC.